The text below deals with one T cell receptor beta chain. The antigen is unknown. cDNA prepared by RNA extraction and subsequent reverse transcription served as the template for sequencing. Data came from immunoSEQ multiplex PCR; TCRdb stores just in-frame clones and leaves some out. The sample consists of about 160,000 clones, roughly 65% of them appearing once. Looked up from germline, CDR1 is GTSNPN and CDR2 is SVGIG (reference sequence). Trimming stripped 1 base from V and 3 bases from J, with 12 bases between. This CDR3 contains 15 residues. Treatment reported: oral pan-JAK inhibitor, 5-10 mg twice daily. Alopecia areata patients provided lesional scalp punch biopsies and peripheral blood, both collected for the study. The data were obtained in a study of CD8+ T cells in alopecia areata. The overall study: In an open-label trial, patients got 5 to 10 mg tofacitinib twice daily. Severity was scored as percentage of affected scalp area in treated patients. The study's findings and limits: Whereas mice showed it more clearly, TCR sharing across patients was murkier, possibly because of HLA.

The chain recombines TRBV30 with TRBJ2-2, with D possibly being TRBD1 (6 bases). This receptor was obtained from a human donor with alopecia areata. The sample consisted of CD4+ T cells sorted from blood, taken at week 4, from a patient treated with tofacitinib. For the CDR3, the DNA is TGTGCCTGGAGTGCAAAGGACAGATACACCGGGGAGCTGTTTTTT. This translates into CAWSAKDRYTGELFF.